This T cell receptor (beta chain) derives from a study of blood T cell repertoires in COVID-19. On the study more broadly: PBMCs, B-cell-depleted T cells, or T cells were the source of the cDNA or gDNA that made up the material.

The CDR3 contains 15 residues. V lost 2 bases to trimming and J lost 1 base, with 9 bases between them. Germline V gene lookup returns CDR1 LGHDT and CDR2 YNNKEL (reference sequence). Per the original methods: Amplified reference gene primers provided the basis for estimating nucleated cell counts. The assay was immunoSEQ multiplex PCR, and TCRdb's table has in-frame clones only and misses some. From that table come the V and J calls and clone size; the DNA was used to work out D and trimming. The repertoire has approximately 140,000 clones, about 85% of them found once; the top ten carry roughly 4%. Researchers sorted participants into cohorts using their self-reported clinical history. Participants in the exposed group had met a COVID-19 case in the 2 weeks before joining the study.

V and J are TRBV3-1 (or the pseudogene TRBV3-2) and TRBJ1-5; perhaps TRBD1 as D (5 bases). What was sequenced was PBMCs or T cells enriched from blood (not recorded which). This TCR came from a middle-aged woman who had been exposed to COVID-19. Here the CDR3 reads CASSQLGGSNQPQHF. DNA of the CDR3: TGTGCCAGCAGCCAATTGGGGGGAAGCAATCAGCCCCAGCATTTT.